Listed here is a single T cell receptor (beta chain). This record comes from a study of response to subunit inactivated influenza vaccine. Germline loops: CDR1 ENHRY, CDR2 SYGVKD. The CDR3 has 16 residues. V shed 0 bases, J shed 7 bases, and the junction held 9 bases outside the gene matches. TCRdb re-called the RT-PCR reads through MiXCR, storing one row per CDR3 protein. The data show 400,000 to 550,000 distinct CDR3 sequences, 25% seen once. This chain links TRBV10-3 with TRBJ2-1; 7 bases align to TRBD1. The receptor's source is a middle-aged man who received an inactivated influenza vaccine. Source: CD4+ T cells sorted from PBMCs, taken roughly 5 days after vaccination. The CDR3 loop reads CAISESTGRGTNEQFF. The CDR3 DNA sequence: TGTGCCATCAGTGAGTCTACGGGCAGGGGGACGAATGAGCAGTTCTTC.